The T cell receptor (beta chain) under discussion was sequenced for a study of cytomegalovirus exposure and HLA in healthy donors. PCR employed 60 Vbeta and 13 Jbeta primers. The method was immunoSEQ multiplex PCR; TCRdb's version includes in-frame clones alone and lacks a portion of them. Of around 120,000 clones in the sample, 65% to 90% were seen once. In its sample, this clone was seen a few times. These donors, healthy bone marrow donors, were studied. The germline gives CDR1 SGHTA, CDR2 FQGTGA. This CDR3 is 16 amino acids long. V lost 1 base and J 1 base, leaving 14 bases between the germline ends.

The source of this sequence is a man aged 50-59 years in good health and CMV-seronegative. The J gene is TRBJ2-7, the V gene TRBV7-3; weak D call: TRBD2 (7 bases). Input material: PBMCs. The CDR3 DNA reads TGTGCCAGCAGCTTAAGGGGAGGGACATCTTCCTACGAGCAGTACTTC. Residues: CASSLRGGTSSYEQYF.